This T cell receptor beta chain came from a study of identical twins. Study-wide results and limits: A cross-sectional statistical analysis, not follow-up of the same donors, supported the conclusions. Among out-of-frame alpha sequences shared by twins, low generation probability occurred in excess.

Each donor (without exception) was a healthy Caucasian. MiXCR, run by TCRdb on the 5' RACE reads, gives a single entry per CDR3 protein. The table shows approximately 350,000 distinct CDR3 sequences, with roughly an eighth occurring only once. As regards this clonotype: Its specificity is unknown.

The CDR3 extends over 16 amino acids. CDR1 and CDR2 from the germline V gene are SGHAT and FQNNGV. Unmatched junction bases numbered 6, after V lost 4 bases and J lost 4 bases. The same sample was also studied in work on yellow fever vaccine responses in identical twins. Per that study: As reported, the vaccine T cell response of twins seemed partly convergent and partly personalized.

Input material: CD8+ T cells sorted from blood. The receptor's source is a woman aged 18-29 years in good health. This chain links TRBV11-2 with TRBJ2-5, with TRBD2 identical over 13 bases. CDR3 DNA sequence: TGTGCCAGCAGCTCCGGACTAGCGGGAGTGAGAGAGACCCAGTACTTC. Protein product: CASSSGLAGVRETQYF. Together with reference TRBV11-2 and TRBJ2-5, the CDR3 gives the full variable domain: EAGVAQSPRYKIIEKRQSVAFWCNPISGHATLYWYQQILGQGPKLLIQFQNNGVVDDSQLPKDRFSAERLKGVDSTLKIQPAKLEDSAVYLCASSSGLAGVRETQYFGPGTRLLVL.